One sample yielded the 28 T cell receptor beta chains listed below, sequenced in a study of T cell responses to AZD1222 COVID-19 vaccine. Sequenced by immunoSEQ multiplex PCR; TCRdb stores in-frame clones only, minus some. This table has 120,000 or so clones, nearly 90% appearing once. Sequenced material: peripheral blood, taken on day 0 of AZD1222 vaccination. These receptors originate from an adult in good health.

The rearrangement joins TRBV4-1 to TRBJ1-5; weak D call: TRBD1 (6 bases). Trimming took 1 base from V and 7 from J, leaving 14 bases between them. The CDR3 spans 15 residues. Germline V gene data show CDR1 as MGHRA and CDR2 as YSYEKL. CDR3 protein: CASSQVAGGGQPQHF. CDR3 bases: TGCGCCAGCAGCCAAGTTGCGGGGGGCGGGCAGCCCCAGCATTTT.

This rearrangement joins TRBV19 to TRBJ1-6; TRBD1 matches at 11 bases. V dropped 3 bases and J dropped 9; count of bases not matched to a gene: 7. The V gene's germline CDR1 is LNHDA and CDR2 SQIVND (reference sequence). CDR3 length: 16 residues. Written as DNA, the CDR3 is TGTGCCAGTAGTATGGGCTGGGACAGGGGGAGTTCACCCCTCCACTTT. It yields the protein CASSMGWDRGSSPLHF.

CDR3 DNA sequence: TGCAGTGCTAGTAACCCCAGACTAGCGGGCCATAGCACAGATACGCAGTATTTT. It encodes CSASNPRLAGHSTDTQYF. The chain has TRBV20-1 and TRBJ2-3; TRBD2 matches 10 bases. CDR1 is DFQATT, CDR2 SNEGSKA, per germline (reference sequence). Trimming removed 3 bases from V and 0 bases from J; junction bases left unmatched: 12. The CDR3 consists of 18 residues.

This chain uses TRBV6-1 with TRBJ2-1; the match to TRBD2 covers 12 bases. Germline values: CDR1 MNHNS, CDR2 SASEGT. The CDR3 is made up of 16 amino acids. The V and J ends lost 5 bases and 7 bases, in that order; junction bases with no gene match: 9. The CDR3 DNA reads as TGTGCCAGCAGTCAAGATCTAGCGGGGGGGACAAATGAGCAGTTCTTC. Amino acids: CASSQDLAGGTNEQFF.

The V and J genes are TRBV3-1 (or the pseudogene TRBV3-2) and TRBJ2-1; a weak D match, TRBD1 (5 bases). The germline gives CDR1 LGHDT, CDR2 YNNKEL (reference sequence). Trimming shortened V by 3 bases and J by 8 bases, and 14 bases separated the two germline ends. There are 14 residues in the CDR3. The CDR3 loop reads CASSQGPASDEQFF. CDR3 DNA: TGTGCCAGCAGCCAGGGGCCGGCATCCGATGAGCAGTTCTTC.

The gene calls are TRBV20-1 and TRBJ2-7, with D possibly being TRBD1 or TRBD2 (6 bases each). The germline V gene has CDR1 DFQATT and CDR2 SNEGSKA (reference sequence). Trimming shortened V by 3 bases and J by 9 bases, and 21 bases separated the two germline ends. This CDR3 has 14 residues. CDR3 protein: CSASSGGAKGGQYF. The DNA for the CDR3 is TGCAGTGCTAGTTCTGGGGGCGCAAAGGGAGGGCAGTACTTC.

This sequence joins TRBV11-1 and TRBJ2-2; either TRBD1 or TRBD2 may fit D (6 bases each). CDR3 length: 16 amino acids. With 4 bases removed from V and 0 bases from J, the gap between germline ends came to 12 bases. The V gene's germline CDR1 is SGHAT and CDR2 FQDESV (reference sequence). The CDR3 reads CASSSRGAPNTGELFF. CDR3 sequence (DNA): TGTGCCAGCAGCTCGAGGGGGGCCCCGAACACCGGGGAGCTGTTTTTT.

The chain carries TRBV7-9 and TRBJ2-7; unclear D gene. Trimming took 3 bases from V and 2 from J, leaving 11 bases between them. Germline CDR1 SEHNR, CDR2 FQNEAQ (reference sequence). CDR3 size: 14 residues. In DNA form, the CDR3 reads TGTGCCAGCAGCTTCGTGTTGAATCCCTACGAGCAGTACTTC. This encodes CASSFVLNPYEQYF.

The rearrangement uses TRBV7-2 and TRBJ2-3; 7 bases align to TRBD2. The CDR3 has 16 amino acids. Germline CDR1 SGHTA, CDR2 FQGNSA. V shed 6 bases, J shed 0 bases, and the junction held 9 bases outside the gene matches. CDR3 region: CASSPRGTSSTDTQYF. In DNA form, the CDR3 reads TGTGCCAGCAGTCCGCGGGGGACTTCTAGCACAGATACGCAGTATTTT.

The gene calls are TRBV5-1 and TRBJ1-1; no reliable D call. Trimming took 1 base from V and 4 from J, leaving 14 bases between them. The germline V gene encodes CDR1 SGHRS and CDR2 YFSETQ. The CDR3 length is 15 residues. As DNA, the CDR3 is TGCGCCAGCAGCTTGATAAGCGGGTCTGGCACTGAAGCTTTCTTT. It specifies CASSLISGSGTEAFF.

CDR3 DNA sequence: TGTGCCAGCAGCTTGAATGGCAGGGCAGAGACCCAGTACTTC. It is translated as CASSLNGRAETQYF. J is TRBJ2-5 and V is TRBV5-4; possibly TRBD1 for D (5 bases). Germline V lookup: CDR1 SGHNT, CDR2 YYREEE (reference sequence). CDR3 size: 14 residues. Trimming pared 1 base from V and 4 bases from J, leaving 11 bases between.

Notes on this clone: Relative to the germline gene, one junction end is altered; a read error may explain this. This sequence joins TRBV3-1 (or the pseudogene TRBV3-2) and TRBJ2-5; either TRBD1 or TRBD2 may fit D (5 bases each). The CDR3 extends over 14 amino acids. The germline gives CDR1 LGHDT, CDR2 YNNKEL (reference sequence). CDR3 loop: CASSQGGTQKTQYF. In nucleotides, the CDR3 is TGTGCCAGCAGCCAAGGAGGGACCCAAAAGACCCAGTACTTC.

The V gene is TRBV6-2 or TRBV6-3, the J gene TRBJ1-1; D is unresolved. Trimming shortened V by 2 bases and J by 0 bases, and 13 bases separated the two germline ends. Germline V gene lookup returns CDR1 MNHEY and CDR2 SVGEGT. This CDR3 has 16 residues. The chain's CDR3 is CASSYAGLTVNTEAFF. The CDR3 DNA sequence: TGTGCCAGCAGTTACGCGGGGTTGACGGTGAACACTGAAGCTTTCTTT.

The CDR3 sequence is CASSLGGSSYEQYF. The DNA for the CDR3 is TGTGCCAGCAGTTTGGGTGGGAGCTCCTACGAGCAGTACTTC. The chain links TRBV28 to TRBJ2-7, with D possibly being TRBD2 (5 bases). V was shortened by 3 bases and J by 0 bases, with 9 bases between the two germline ends. The CDR3 totals 14 residues. CDR1 MDHEN and CDR2 SYDVKM come from the germline V gene.

The V and J genes are TRBV7-8 and TRBJ1-6; D call uncertain. The V gene lost 1 base and the J gene lost 6 bases, with 7 bases spanning the gap. The germline V gene has CDR1 SGHVS and CDR2 FQNEAQ. The CDR3 length is 14 residues. The CDR3 sequence: CASSLEGFNSPLHF. DNA for the CDR3: TGTGCCAGCAGCTTAGAGGGATTTAATTCACCCCTCCACTTT.

The V gene is TRBV29-1, the J gene TRBJ1-2; 9 nucleotides line up with TRBD1. V shed 4 bases and J 5 bases; nucleotides not matched to a gene: 8. The CDR3 consists of 14 residues. Germline assignment: CDR1 SQVTM and CDR2 ANQGSEA. The CDR3 reads CSVGGTGNFYGYTF. The CDR3, as DNA: TGCAGCGTTGGAGGGACAGGGAATTTTTATGGCTACACCTTC.

The genes are TRBV9 and TRBJ2-2; 7 bases agree with TRBD2. This CDR3 spans 14 amino acids. Per germline, CDR1 SGDLS and CDR2 YYNGEE. V was pared by 7 bases and J by 1 base, with 4 bases of the junction left unmatched. CDR3 loop: CASRTSQNTGELFF. CDR3 coding DNA: TGTGCCAGCCGGACTAGTCAGAACACCGGGGAGCTGTTTTTT.

The count of this clone is one. The chain combines TRBV30 with TRBJ2-6, with D unclear. The germline V gene has CDR1 GTSNPN and CDR2 SVGIG (reference sequence). Between the trimmed V and J ends, which lost 4 bases and 0 bases, there was a span of 4 bases. This CDR3 region has 13 residues. The chain's CDR3 is CAWTNSGANVLTF. CDR3 sequence (DNA): TGTGCCTGGACCAACTCTGGGGCCAACGTCCTGACTTTC.

J is TRBJ2-6 and V is TRBV4-1; D is perhaps TRBD2 (5 bases). This CDR3 has 15 amino acids. V was cut by 6 bases and J by 0 bases, with 9 bases left in between. CDR1 and CDR2 from the germline V gene are MGHRA and YSYEKL. DNA for the CDR3: TGCGCCAGCAGACTAGAAGGCTCTGGGGCCAACGTCCTGACTTTC. Its translation: CASRLEGSGANVLTF.

The chain recombines TRBV6-1 with TRBJ1-5; D perhaps matches TRBD1 (5 bases). V was trimmed by 3 bases and J by 0 bases, leaving 12 bases between them. CDR1 and CDR2 (germline): MNHNS, SASEGT. The length of the CDR3 is 16 residues. The CDR3 loop reads CASSELGLYSNQPQHF. In DNA, the CDR3 is TGTGCCAGCAGTGAGCTGGGACTATATAGCAATCAGCCCCAGCATTTT.

The chain joins TRBV6-5 to TRBJ1-2, with 8 bases identical to TRBD1. Germline V gene data show CDR1 as MNHEY and CDR2 as SVGAGI. The CDR3 runs 14 residues. V was pared by 4 bases and J by 4 bases, with 5 bases of the junction left unmatched. CDR3 in amino acids: CASSSQGGGYGYTF. The DNA of the CDR3 is TGTGCCAGCAGTTCACAGGGGGGGGGCTATGGCTACACCTTC.

The chain uses TRBV18 and TRBJ2-2; 7 bases match TRBD2. J lost 0 bases, V lost 3 bases, and 4 bases had no gene match. CDR1 KGHSH and CDR2 LQKENI come from the germline V gene. The CDR3 loop spans 16 amino acids. Written as DNA, the CDR3 is TGTGCCAGCTCACCGGAAAGCGGGGCGAACACCGGGGAGCTGTTTTTT. It yields the protein CASSPESGANTGELFF.

This sequence joins TRBV28 and TRBJ2-7; perhaps TRBD1 as D (6 bases). Trimming stripped 6 bases from V and 0 bases from J, with 12 bases between. Germline values: CDR1 MDHEN, CDR2 SYDVKM. CDR3 size: 14 residues. CDR3 amino acids: CASRQGGNSYEQYF. As DNA, the CDR3 is TGTGCCAGCAGGCAAGGGGGAAACTCCTACGAGCAGTACTTC.

V gene TRBV15 combines with J gene TRBJ1-5; TRBD1 is a possible D gene (6 bases). The CDR3 loop spans 14 amino acids. Deletions cut 3 bases from V and 0 bases from J, with 6 bases between. Germline lookup yields CDR1 LNHNV and CDR2 YYDKDF (reference sequence). The CDR3 reads CATSRDSSNQPQHF. The CDR3 DNA reads TGTGCCACCAGCAGGGACAGTAGCAATCAGCCCCAGCATTTT. The full variable domain, rest sourced from reference TRBV15 and TRBJ1-5, is DAMVIQNPRYQVTQFGKPVTLSCSQTLNHNVMYWYQQKSSQAPKLLFHYYDKDFNNEADTPDNFQSRRPNTSFCFLDIRSPGLGDTAMYLCATSRDSSNQPQHFGDGTRLSIL.

The gene calls are TRBV10-2 and TRBJ1-5; 11 positions match TRBD1. The trim removed 8 bases at V and 3 bases at J, leaving 12 bases unmatched. Per the germline V gene, CDR1 is WSHSY and CDR2 is SAAADI. CDR3 size: 17 residues. CDR3 in DNA: TGCGCCAGCCGTAAGACCGGGACAGGGGGAGACAATCAGCCCCAGCATTTT. It is translated as CASRKTGTGGDNQPQHF.

This sequence joins TRBV5-1 and TRBJ2-7; no firm D call. Trimming stripped 4 bases from V and 4 bases from J, with 18 bases between. CDR3 length equals 15 residues. Germline CDR1 is SGHRS and CDR2 is YFSETQ. The CDR3 DNA sequence: TGCGCCAGCAGCCCGGTGTCGGAGAATAAGTACGAGCAGTACTTC. Protein: CASSPVSENKYEQYF. Full variable domain (missing parts from reference TRBV5-1 and TRBJ2-7): KAGVTQTPRYLIKTRGQQVTLSCSPISGHRSVSWYQQTPGQGLQFLFEYFSETQRNKGNFPGRFSGRQFSNSRSEMNVSTLELGDSALYLCASSPVSENKYEQYFGPGTRLTVT.

V is TRBV28 and J is TRBJ1-6; 7 bases are shared with TRBD1. The length of the CDR3 is 18 residues. Per the germline V gene, CDR1 is MDHEN and CDR2 is SYDVKM. V shed 2 bases and J 4 bases; nucleotides not matched to a gene: 11. CDR3 in amino acids: CASSLGEWQGGYNSPLHF. The CDR3, as DNA: TGTGCCAGCAGTTTAGGGGAGTGGCAGGGGGGTTATAATTCACCCCTCCACTTT.

The chain carries TRBV24-1 and TRBJ1-3, with D tentatively TRBD1 (5 bases). The V and J ends lost 3 bases and 0 bases respectively, with 8 bases between them. Germline assignment: CDR1 KGHDR and CDR2 SFDVKD. This CDR3 comprises 15 residues. Here the CDR3 reads CATSDTGGSGNTIYF. CDR3 nucleotide sequence: TGTGCCACCAGTGATACAGGAGGCTCTGGAAACACCATATATTTT.